This T cell receptor (beta chain) is from a study of HIV-infected children after antiretroviral therapy interruption. Study-level background: For the interruption arm, samples span week 0 through about 3 years after study end. Samples from the continuous-treatment group were taken at weeks 0, 48 and 150.

The treatment denotes: PENTA 11 planned treatment interruption arm or continuous ART arm. This clonotype was seen at least ten times. RNA-based 3' RACE libraries used unique molecular identifiers. From the 3' RACE reads, TCRdb called clonotypes with MiXCR, one entry per CDR3 protein. The sample carries around 50,000 distinct CDR3 sequences, about 4.3% recorded once. V was pared by 6 bases and J by 8 bases, with 7 bases of the junction left unmatched. CDR3 size: 14 residues. CDR1 is LGHNT, CDR2 FRNRAP, per germline. The genes are TRBV12-5 and TRBJ2-2; 9 bases map to TRBD1. The sample was CD45RA+ CD4+ T cells from PBMCs, pooled from several time points, taken from a donor given antiretroviral therapy, either interrupted or continuous. Subset here: naive CD4+ CD45RA+ CD45RO- T cells. The TCR originated in a pool of human donors with HIV. CDR3 bases: TGTGCTAGTGGACCGAACAGGGGGCTAGGGGAGCTGTTTTTT. Translating it yields CASGPNRGLGELFF.